Here is one T cell receptor (beta chain) with its context. In its sample, this clonotype was seen many times. The clone's antigen remains unknown. Base quality data are lacking; no much larger clone is found one base away. The data were taken from a study of human T cells and chemical hapten exposure (dated by TCRdb to the early 2020s). For the wider study: For sensitization, 2% DPC in acetone was applied to a roughly 2 cm by roughly 2 cm area of upper inner arm skin. Libraries were pooled for sequencing, and variation in per-sample TCR yields was attributed mainly to small differences in library volumes within the pool. About 30 alopecia patients provided blood for TCR sequencing at one to four time points (pre-sensitization, 2, 6 and 24 weeks). Blood was sampled from patients pre-sensitization (week 0) and at 2, 6 and about 24 weeks after DPC sensitization. Peripheral blood TCR repertoire changes were tracked in vivo in alopecia patients during primary and secondary sensitization to the hapten diphenylcyclopropenone (DPC). The mostly female patient cohort included alopecia areata with under or over 50% scalp involvement, alopecia totalis and alopecia universalis. Patch testing was done on the upper back using Finn chambers containing 0.01% DPC, and results were scored after 6 days according to International Contact Dermatitis Research Group standards. Patients additionally received weekly therapeutic DPC doses to the scalp throughout the roughly 24-week study period.

Receptor libraries were prepared by RACE. For sequencing, a NextSeq 500 was employed. During library preparation, unique molecular identifiers were attached to individual cDNA molecules so that TCRs could be counted in a quantitative, reproducible way. For every blood RNA sample, sequencing covered both the TCR alpha and TCR beta chains. The paper's processing steps were these. Samples had a median of about 96,000 TCRs, with a range from roughly 20,000 to 690,600. V, J and CDR3 annotation of the TCR reads was performed with the Decombinator software suite. For PS versus PT1 abundance plots, all samples were subsampled to the same number of TCRs (28,000). Expanded TCRs were defined as absent before sensitization and observed at least eight times at the 2-week time point. The public sequencing data were trimmed at Q25 with fastp and processed into clonotypes with MiXCR by TCRdb, which kept only in-frame beta chains. Identical CDR3 proteins give one entry, which carries the most common genes and DNA. TCRdb's processing, not the authors', yielded these V and J calls. The sample table records 80,000 to 100,000 distinct CDR3 sequences; around 9.5% of these occur just once. Together, the top ten hold roughly 3.5% of the sample.

Explained via the paper, the time point label denotes: pre-sensitization, week 0. Interpreted using the paper, the treatment or condition label stands for: therapeutic diphenylcyclopropenone sensitization with weekly scalp DPC. At each patch-test visit, blood was drawn before the patch test was applied. Patients were eligible if aged 18 to 70, diagnosed with alopecia and judged suitable for DPC therapy, and pregnant patients were excluded. Unfractionated whole blood was collected in Tempus Blood RNA tubes, and total RNA was extracted from that blood. V is pared back by 2 bases and J by 1 base, with 9 bases lying between the germline termini. CDR1 and CDR2 are read off the germline V gene as SGHRS and YFSETQ. Including the terminal cysteine and phenylalanine, the CDR3 comprises 14 residues. Kept here is only the CDR3 DNA, which spans 42 bases and is read in frame from base 1. Overall study results and their limits: After repeated subsampling, the strength of the expansion versus patch-test correlation and the threshold at which it became significant changed. Expanded TCRs formed significantly more large CDR3 similarity clusters than pre-sensitization or healthy control sets, consistent with antigen-driven responses. A positive correlation was found between the number of PT1 expanded TCRs and patch test score, with significance reached at thresholds 8, 16 and 32 but not 4. Because every patient had alopecia, a presumed autoimmune disease, the patients' immune response might differ from that of healthy individuals. DPC sensitization did not change the number of TCRs with a frequency above 1 in 1000, and there was no evidence of changes in global repertoire structure.

The chain is encoded by TRBV5-1 joined to TRBJ1-1; the D gene cannot be resolved reliably. The receptor was isolated from a woman aged 40 to 50 with alopecia areata. Some clones in this sample may be carry-over from other donors' samples. Material: whole blood, obtained in connection with sensitization to the hapten diphenylcyclopropenone (DPC). The CDR3 here reads CASSLAVSNTEAFF. The sequenced DNA is TGCGCCAGCAGCTTAGCGGTATCGAACACTGAAGCTTTCTTT. The entire variable domain, with the stretches around the CDR3 drawn from the reference TRBV5-1 and TRBJ1-1 proteins, is KAGVTQTPRYLIKTRGQQVTLSCSPISGHRSVSWYQQTPGQGLQFLFEYFSETQRNKGNFPGRFSGRQFSNSRSEMNVSTLELGDSALYLCASSLAVSNTEAFFGQGTRLTVV.